These 31 T cell receptor beta chains were sequenced from one sample in a study of shared T cell receptors in the human thymus. The protocol was immunoSEQ multiplex PCR, while the TCRdb copy is restricted to in-frame clones and leaves out a portion. Among hundreds of thousands of clones listed, approximately 85% were seen once. This same sample was also part of a study on human thymus T cells.

Sequenced material: thymocytes. The source of these receptors is a girl under two years old with a congenital heart defect.

The chain recombines TRBV11-2 with TRBJ1-5; 11 nucleotides match TRBD1. Trimming took 5 bases from V and 3 from J; bases not matched to a gene: 15. Per germline, CDR1 SGHAT and CDR2 FQNNGV. The CDR3 is 19 residues long. The CDR3 sequence is CASSPGTGGNDSINQPQHF. CDR3 sequence (DNA): TGTGCCAGCAGCCCCGGGACAGGGGGGAACGATAGCATCAATCAGCCCCAGCATTTT.

This clone was recorded a few times. The rearrangement uses TRBV27 and TRBJ1-2, with TRBD1 identical over 8 bases. V dropped 4 bases and J dropped 4; count of bases not matched to a gene: 11. The V gene's germline CDR1 is MNHEY and CDR2 SMNVEV (reference sequence). The CDR3 is 16 amino acids. The DNA for the CDR3 is TGTGCCAGCAGTTCTGGAACGCTTGGACAGGGCTATGGCTACACCTTC. Encoded protein: CASSSGTLGQGYGYTF.

For this clone: The junction and the germline gene differ at one end; a read error may be behind it. CDR3 sequence reads: CASGLPPQQGSRELFF. CDR3 DNA: TGTGCTAGTGGTTTGCCCCCCCAACAGGGAAGTAGGGAACTGTTTTTT. This chain connects TRBV12-5 to TRBJ2-2, with D perhaps matching TRBD1 (6 bases). The V gene's germline CDR1 is LGHNT and CDR2 FRNRAP. The CDR3 length is 16 residues.

The CDR3 DNA follows: TGTGCCACCAGCAGACCTGCAGGGGGAGGAGATGGCTACACCTTC. The encoded protein is CATSRPAGGGDGYTF. The chain combines TRBV15 with TRBJ1-2; 7 bases agree with TRBD1. V was pared by 2 bases and J by 6 bases, with 9 bases of the junction left unmatched. Germline values: CDR1 LNHNV, CDR2 YYDKDF (reference sequence). This CDR3 spans 15 amino acids.

The chain couples TRBV10-3 to TRBJ1-6; no clear D. Trimming left V 5 bases short and J 7 bases short, with 9 bases between. The germline gives CDR1 ENHRY, CDR2 SYGVKD. The CDR3 contains 13 residues. CDR3 in DNA: TGTGCCATCAGTTACAGCAGAAATTCACCCCTCCACTTT. Translated, it gives CAISYSRNSPLHF.

V usage is TRBV14 and J usage is TRBJ2-1; 9 bases fit TRBD2. The CDR3 consists of 15 residues. Germline loops: CDR1 SGHDN, CDR2 FVKESK. V trimming: 4 bases; J trimming: 7 bases; junction bases outside the gene matches: 8. The CDR3 region has the DNA TGTGCCAGCAGCCCTCGGCGGGGGGGCAGTAATGAGCAGTTCTTC. Amino acid sequence: CASSPRRGGSNEQFF.

The V call is TRBV7-3, the J call TRBJ1-1; 9 bases align to TRBD1. V dropped 2 bases and J dropped 0; count of bases not matched to a gene: 10. The CDR3 contains 18 residues. Looked up from germline, CDR1 is SGHTA and CDR2 is FQGTGA. CDR3 nucleotide sequence: TGTGCCAGCAGCTTATACAGGGGGCCGAAACAATTGAACACTGAAGCTTTCTTT. Translation: CASSLYRGPKQLNTEAFF.

This chain uses TRBV7-6 with TRBJ1-1; 8 bases fit TRBD1. CDR3 length equals 17 residues. The junction had 16 bases not matched to a gene; V was cut back by 1 base and J by 9 bases. Germline V gives CDR1 SGHVS, CDR2 FNYEAQ. The CDR3 sequence: CASSLVLPGGTGGKAFF. Written as DNA, the CDR3 is TGTGCCAGCAGCTTAGTCCTCCCGGGTGGCACAGGGGGTAAAGCTTTCTTT.

J is TRBJ1-1 and V is TRBV10-3; possibly TRBD1 for D (6 bases). Germline V CDR1 and CDR2: ENHRY, SYGVKD. The CDR3 is 16 amino acids. V was clipped by 6 bases and J by 0 bases, with 17 bases between them. The CDR3 coding sequence is TGTGCCATCAGGACAATTCCGGGACACTTGAACACTGAAGCTTTCTTT. Its translation is CAIRTIPGHLNTEAFF.

The count of this clone is one. The V gene is TRBV4-1, the J gene TRBJ1-6; D unclear. CDR1 and CDR2 from the germline V gene are MGHRA and YSYEKL. The length of the CDR3 is 17 residues. Trimming took off 4 bases at V and 0 bases at J, with 13 bases between the two ends. The CDR3 sequence: CASSLQSTSSYNSPLHF. CDR3 sequence (DNA): TGCGCCAGCAGCCTTCAATCAACGAGCTCCTATAATTCACCCCTCCACTTT.

The V gene is TRBV9, the J gene TRBJ2-1; 7 positions agree with TRBD1. CDR3 length equals 18 residues. From germline, CDR1 is SGDLS and CDR2 YYNGEE. Losses at the gene ends were 4 bases for V and 9 bases for J; bases not matched to a gene: 22. CDR3 residues: CASSPLEGSGTEIGEQFF. CDR3 nucleotide sequence: TGTGCCAGCAGCCCACTAGAGGGTTCCGGGACAGAGATAGGTGAGCAGTTCTTC.

The gene calls are TRBV28 and TRBJ1-3; D may be TRBD1 (5 bases). This CDR3 is 14 amino acids long. The V gene's germline CDR1 is MDHEN and CDR2 SYDVKM. V was shortened by 7 bases and J by 1 base, with 11 bases between the two germline ends. Here the CDR3 DNA reads TGTGCCAGCACCCCGGGGGGGTCTGGAAACACCATATATTTT. This translates into CASTPGGSGNTIYF.

The chain is built from TRBV30 and TRBJ2-2; TRBD1 matches at 8 bases. CDR1 and CDR2 (germline): GTSNPN, SVGIG (reference sequence). The trim removed 2 bases at V and 7 bases at J, leaving 9 bases unmatched. This CDR3 spans 15 amino acids. The CDR3 reads CAWSKRTGRFGELFF. Written as DNA, the CDR3 is TGTGCCTGGAGTAAAAGGACAGGGCGGTTCGGGGAGCTGTTTTTT. Full variable domain (rest looked up from reference TRBV30 and TRBJ2-2): SQTIHQWPATLVQPVGSPLSLECTVEGTSNPNLYWYRQAAGRGLQLLFYSVGIGQISSEVPQNLSASRPQDRQFILSSKKLLLSDSGFYLCAWSKRTGRFGELFFGEGSRLTVL.

The rearrangement uses TRBV5-1 and TRBJ1-2; TRBD1 aligns across 7 bases. CDR1 SGHRS and CDR2 YFSETQ come from the germline V gene. The CDR3 contains 18 residues. J gave up 2 bases and V 0 bases, and 13 bases lay outside the gene matches. The CDR3 DNA is TGCGCCAGCAGCTTGGATCCTAGACTATACAGGGGAAACTATGGCTACACCTTC. This gives the protein CASSLDPRLYRGNYGYTF. The full variable domain, completed using reference TRBV5-1 and TRBJ1-2, is KAGVTQTPRYLIKTRGQQVTLSCSPISGHRSVSWYQQTPGQGLQFLFEYFSETQRNKGNFPGRFSGRQFSNSRSEMNVSTLELGDSALYLCASSLDPRLYRGNYGYTFGSGTRLTVV.

The CDR3 coding sequence is TGTGCCAGCAGCCCCACCTCGAGCTCCTACGAGCAGTACTTC. This codes for CASSPTSSSYEQYF. This chain uses TRBV7-2 with TRBJ2-7; no clear D gene. Trimming cost V 5 bases and J 0 bases, with 11 bases left between them. Germline V gives CDR1 SGHTA, CDR2 FQGNSA. The CDR3 totals 14 residues.

The chain uses TRBV4-1 and TRBJ1-4; possible D gene TRBD1, 6 bases. The CDR3 spans 15 residues. Germline V gene lookup returns CDR1 MGHRA and CDR2 YSYEKL. Trimming took 8 bases from V and 5 from J, leaving 18 bases between them. The DNA for the CDR3 is TGCGCCAGCGGGTACACAGGGCGCACAAATGAAAAACTGTTTTTT. Translated: CASGYTGRTNEKLFF.

CDR3 protein: CASSQEAPGQMNTEAFF. CDR3 bases: TGCGCCAGCAGCCAAGAAGCGCCGGGACAGATGAACACTGAAGCTTTCTTT. The chain uses TRBV4-3 and TRBJ1-1, with 7 bases that match TRBD1. The CDR3 runs to 17 residues. V was pared by 0 bases and J by 0 bases, with 7 bases of the junction left unmatched. CDR1 LGHNA and CDR2 YSLEER come from the germline V gene.

The gene calls are TRBV6-5 and TRBJ1-1; no firm D call. This CDR3 is 15 amino acids long. The V gene's germline CDR1 is MNHEY and CDR2 SVGAGI. Trimming removed 5 bases from V and 3 bases from J, with 16 bases in between. CDR3 nucleotide sequence: TGTGCCAGCAGTGCCCCTGTCGGGGAGTACACTGAAGCTTTCTTT. Protein product: CASSAPVGEYTEAFF.

This clone has a handful of counts. This rearrangement joins TRBV6-1 to TRBJ1-1, with D possibly TRBD1 on 5 matching bases. This CDR3 contains 11 residues. Per germline, CDR1 MNHNS and CDR2 SASEGT. Trimming cost V 2 bases and J 11 bases, with 9 bases left between them. The CDR3 protein is CASSEQGKAFF. The CDR3 DNA reads TGTGCCAGCAGTGAACAGGGAAAGGCTTTCTTT.

CDR3 sequence (DNA): TGTGCCAGTAGTATGCGGGGGGCTCCTAACGAGCAGTACTTC. Its translation is CASSMRGAPNEQYF. The chain joins TRBV19 to TRBJ2-7, with TRBD2 matching over 8 bases. Trimming at V came to 3 bases and at J to 5 bases, leaving 6 bases not matched to a gene. Looked up from germline, CDR1 is LNHDA and CDR2 is SQIVND (reference sequence). The CDR3 loop spans 14 amino acids.

The rearrangement joins TRBV28 to TRBJ1-3; D gene unclear. From germline, CDR1 is MDHEN and CDR2 SYDVKM. Trimming took 11 bases from V and 0 from J, leaving 14 bases between them. The CDR3 has 14 amino acids. The CDR3 sequence: CAGGSRRSGNTIYF. CDR3 in DNA: TGTGCCGGCGGGTCGAGGCGCTCTGGAAACACCATATATTTT.

This clone has only one observation. V gene TRBV19 combines with J gene TRBJ1-2; D not certain. Per the germline V gene, CDR1 is LNHDA and CDR2 is SQIVND (reference sequence). This CDR3 region has 13 residues. Trimming removed 6 bases at V and 4 bases at J, with 12 bases between. The CDR3 bases are TGTGCCAGTAGGAGGGTTGGGAGCTATGGCTACACCTTC. Its protein product is CASRRVGSYGYTF.

This clone has more than one count but fewer than ten. The rearrangement uses TRBV2 and TRBJ2-4; the match to TRBD2 covers 9 bases. Germline CDR1 and CDR2: SNHLY and FYNNEI. There are 16 residues in the CDR3. The junction had 2 bases not matched to a gene; V was cut back by 1 base and J by 1 base. CDR3: CASSEGGGDAKNIQYF. CDR3 coding DNA: TGTGCCAGCAGTGAAGGCGGGGGGGACGCCAAAAACATTCAGTACTTC.

The chain has TRBV25-1 and TRBJ1-2; 7 bases line up with TRBD1. The CDR3 has 15 residues. Germline CDR1 and CDR2: MGHDK and SYGVNS. With V trimmed by 4 bases and J by 6 bases, 11 bases remained unmatched. CDR3 protein: CASSASTGSGHGYTF. In DNA, the CDR3 is TGTGCCAGCAGTGCCTCGACAGGGAGCGGGCATGGCTACACCTTC.

The rearrangement uses TRBV11-3 and TRBJ2-7, with TRBD1 matching over 8 bases. The J segment lost 5 bases and the V segment lost 0 bases, leaving 12 bases of the junction unmatched. Germline values: CDR1 SGHNT, CDR2 YENEEA. The CDR3 loop spans 17 amino acids. The CDR3 region is CASSLENSGTGEDEQYF. CDR3 nucleotides: TGTGCCAGCAGCTTAGAGAACTCCGGGACAGGAGAAGACGAGCAGTACTTC.

The chain links TRBV9 to TRBJ2-1; tentative D call: TRBD2 (6 bases). The CDR3 extends over 17 amino acids. V lost 0 bases to trimming and J lost 1 base, with 14 bases between them. In germline, CDR1 is SGDLS, CDR2 YYNGEE. The chain's CDR3 is CASSVEAEGTSYNEQFF. Written as DNA, the CDR3 is TGTGCCAGCAGCGTAGAGGCGGAGGGGACTTCCTACAATGAGCAGTTCTTC.

The J gene is TRBJ1-1, the V gene TRBV13, with 8 bases identical to TRBD1. With 6 bases clipped from V and 4 bases from J, the junction kept 10 bases outside the gene matches. Germline V lookup: CDR1 PRHDT, CDR2 FYEKMQ (reference sequence). CDR3 length: 15 amino acids. The CDR3 region has the DNA TGTGCCAGCAGTTCCCCAGGGGGCGCGGGCACTGAAGCTTTCTTT. Translation: CASSSPGGAGTEAFF.

The chain combines TRBV9 with TRBJ2-7; D is possibly TRBD2 (6 bases). The V gene's germline CDR1 is SGDLS and CDR2 YYNGEE. V lost 0 bases and J lost 3, with 16 bases in between. This CDR3 spans 16 amino acids. The chain's CDR3 is CASSVAPGTGVYEQYF. The CDR3, as DNA: TGTGCCAGCAGCGTAGCGCCCGGGACGGGGGTCTACGAGCAGTACTTC. Filled out from reference TRBV9 and TRBJ2-7, the complete variable domain reads DSGVTQTPKHLITATGQRVTLRCSPRSGDLSVYWYQQSLDQGLQFLIQYYNGEERAKGNILERFSAQQFPDLHSELNLSSLELGDSALYFCASSVAPGTGVYEQYFGPGTRLTVT.

The J gene is TRBJ1-4, the V gene TRBV7-9; 8 bases match TRBD1. CDR1 and CDR2 from the germline V gene are SEHNR and FQNEAQ (reference sequence). Trimming took 0 bases from V and 4 from J; bases not matched to a gene: 1. The CDR3 runs 15 residues. The CDR3 spells CASSLAGTGNEKLFF. The CDR3 nucleotides are TGTGCCAGCAGCTTAGCCGGGACAGGTAATGAAAAACTGTTTTTT.

The chain has TRBV25-1 and TRBJ1-1; D might be TRBD1 (5 bases). CDR1 and CDR2 (germline): MGHDK, SYGVNS. This CDR3 has 14 residues. The V end lost 0 bases, the J end lost 11 bases, and 16 bases lay between the germline ends. The DNA of the CDR3 is TGTGCCAGCAGTGAATATATTCATAACCACAGGGCTTTCTTT. This translates into CASSEYIHNHRAFF.

This clone has just a few counts. The CDR3, as DNA: TGTGCCAGCAGTGATGGGGACAAGAAAAATGGCTACACCTTC. It specifies CASSDGDKKNGYTF. The V gene is TRBV25-1, the J gene TRBJ1-2; possibly TRBD1 for D (6 bases). Germline V gives CDR1 MGHDK, CDR2 SYGVNS. The CDR3 extends over 14 amino acids. The V gene lost 3 bases and the J gene lost 6 bases, with 14 bases spanning the gap.